This T cell receptor (beta chain) was retrieved from a study of identifying expanded T cells in peripheral blood. Trimming shortened V by 3 bases and J by 7 bases, and 15 bases separated the two germline ends. The CDR3 has 14 residues. Germline-derived CDR1 and CDR2 are MNHNS and SASEGT. Measured with immunoSEQ multiplex PCR; TCRdb has only the in-frame clones, and not every one. The table lists some 91,000 clones, approximately 90% of them singletons. This clonotype originated in a person between 18 and 75 years old in good health. The sequenced sample was blood. The chain recombines TRBV6-1 with TRBJ2-5; weak D call: TRBD2 (6 bases). The CDR3 bases are TGTGCCAGCAGTGAGGCCCCTAGCGTTGGGACCCAGTACTTC. Amino acid sequence: CASSEAPSVGTQYF.